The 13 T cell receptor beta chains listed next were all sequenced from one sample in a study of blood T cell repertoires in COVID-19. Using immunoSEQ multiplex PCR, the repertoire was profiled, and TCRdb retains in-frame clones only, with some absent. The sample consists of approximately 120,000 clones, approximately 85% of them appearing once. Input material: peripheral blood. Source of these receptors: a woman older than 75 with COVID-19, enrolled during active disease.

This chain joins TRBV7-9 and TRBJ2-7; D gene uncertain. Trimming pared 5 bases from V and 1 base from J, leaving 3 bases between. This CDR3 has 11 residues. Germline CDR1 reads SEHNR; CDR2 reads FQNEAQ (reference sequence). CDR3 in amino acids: CASSLSYEQYF. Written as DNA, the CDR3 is TGTGCCAGCAGCCTATCCTACGAGCAGTACTTC.

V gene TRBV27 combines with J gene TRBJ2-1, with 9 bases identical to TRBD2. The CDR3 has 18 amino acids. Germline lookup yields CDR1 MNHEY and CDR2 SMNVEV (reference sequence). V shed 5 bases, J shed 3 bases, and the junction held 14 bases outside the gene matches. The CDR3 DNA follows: TGTGCCAGCAGTCCAGAGATTCAGAGCGGGAGGATCTACAATGAGCAGTTCTTC. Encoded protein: CASSPEIQSGRIYNEQFF.

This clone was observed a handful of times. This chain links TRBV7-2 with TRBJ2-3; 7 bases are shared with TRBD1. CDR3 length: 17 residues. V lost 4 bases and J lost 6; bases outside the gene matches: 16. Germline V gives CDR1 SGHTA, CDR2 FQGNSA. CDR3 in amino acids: CASSSPSGQDSADTQYF. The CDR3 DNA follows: TGTGCCAGCAGCTCCCCCTCTGGACAGGATTCGGCTGATACGCAGTATTTT.

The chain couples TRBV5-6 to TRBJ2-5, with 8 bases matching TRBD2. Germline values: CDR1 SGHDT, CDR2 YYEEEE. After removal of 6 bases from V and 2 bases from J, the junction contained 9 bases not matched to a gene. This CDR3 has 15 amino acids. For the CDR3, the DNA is TGTGCCAGCACCCGAGCGGGAGATCGGCAAGAGACCCAGTACTTC. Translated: CASTRAGDRQETQYF.

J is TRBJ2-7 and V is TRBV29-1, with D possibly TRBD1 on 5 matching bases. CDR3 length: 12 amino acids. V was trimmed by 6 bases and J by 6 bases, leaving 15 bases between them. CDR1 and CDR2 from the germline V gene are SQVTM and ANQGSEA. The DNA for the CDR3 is TGCAGCGTAGAGACGACAGCCTCCGAGCAGTACTTC. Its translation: CSVETTASEQYF.

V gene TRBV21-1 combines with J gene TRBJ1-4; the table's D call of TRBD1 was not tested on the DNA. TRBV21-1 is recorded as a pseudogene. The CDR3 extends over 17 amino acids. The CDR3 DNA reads TGTGCCAGCAGCAAATTCCCGAGGACAACAACTAATGAAAAACTGTTTTTT. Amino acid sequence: CASSKFPRTTTNEKLFF.

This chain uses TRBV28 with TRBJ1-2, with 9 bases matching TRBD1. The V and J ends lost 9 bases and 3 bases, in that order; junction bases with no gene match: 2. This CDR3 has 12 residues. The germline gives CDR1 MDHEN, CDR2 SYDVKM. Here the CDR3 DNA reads TGTGCCAGTACAGGGGGCGACTATGGCTACACCTTC. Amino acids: CASTGGDYGYTF.

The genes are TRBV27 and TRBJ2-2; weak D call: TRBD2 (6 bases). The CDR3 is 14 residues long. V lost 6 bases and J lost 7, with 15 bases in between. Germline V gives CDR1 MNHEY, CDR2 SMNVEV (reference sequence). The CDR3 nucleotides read TGTGCCAGCAGCGCCGGGGGAGAGAACGGGGAGCTGTTTTTT. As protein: CASSAGGENGELFF.

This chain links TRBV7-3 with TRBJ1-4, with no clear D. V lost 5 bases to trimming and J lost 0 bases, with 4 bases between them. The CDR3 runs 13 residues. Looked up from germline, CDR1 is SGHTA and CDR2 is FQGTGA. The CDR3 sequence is CASSISTNEKLFF. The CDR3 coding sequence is TGTGCCAGCAGCATATCAACTAATGAAAAACTGTTTTTT.

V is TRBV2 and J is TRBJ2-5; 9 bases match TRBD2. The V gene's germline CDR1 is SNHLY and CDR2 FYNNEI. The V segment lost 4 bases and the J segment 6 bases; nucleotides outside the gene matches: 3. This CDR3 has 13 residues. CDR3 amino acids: CASSGASGKTQYF. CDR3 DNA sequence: TGTGCCAGCAGTGGGGCTAGCGGGAAGACCCAGTACTTC.

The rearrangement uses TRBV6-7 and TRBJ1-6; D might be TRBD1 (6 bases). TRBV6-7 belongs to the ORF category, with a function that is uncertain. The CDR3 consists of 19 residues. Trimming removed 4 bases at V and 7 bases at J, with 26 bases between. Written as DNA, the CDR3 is TGTGCCAGCAGTTGCCCAACCGATTTAGGACAGTCCATGAATTCACCCCTCCACTTT. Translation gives CASSCPTDLGQSMNSPLHF.

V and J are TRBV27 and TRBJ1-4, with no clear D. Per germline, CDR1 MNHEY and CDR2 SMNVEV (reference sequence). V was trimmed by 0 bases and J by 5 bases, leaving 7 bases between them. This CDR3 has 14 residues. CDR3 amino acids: CASSLSQLNEKLFF. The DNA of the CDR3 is TGTGCCAGCAGTTTATCTCAGTTGAATGAAAAACTGTTTTTT.

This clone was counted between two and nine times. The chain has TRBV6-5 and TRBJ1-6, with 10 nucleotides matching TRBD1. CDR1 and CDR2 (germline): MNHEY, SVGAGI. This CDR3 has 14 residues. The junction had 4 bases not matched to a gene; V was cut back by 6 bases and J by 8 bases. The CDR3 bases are TGTGCCAGCAGGAAGGACAGGGGGGATTCACCCCTCCACTTT. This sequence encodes CASRKDRGDSPLHF.